This TCR beta chain comes out of a study of shared clonotypes between healthy human individuals. The CDR3 extends over 13 amino acids. In germline, CDR1 is SGHDT, CDR2 YYEEEE. V was trimmed by 4 bases and J by 4 bases, leaving 6 bases between them. Division of CD4+ cells produced a CD45RA+ naive subset and a CD45RA-negative memory subset. Sequencing used immunoSEQ multiplex PCR; TCRdb keeps in-frame clones, though not all of them. Altogether about 1,500,000 clones are present, approximately 96% being singletons, with the ten largest covering roughly 1.1%. This chain uses TRBV5-6 with TRBJ2-6; D unclear. This clonotype originated in a man aged 25-40 years in good health. The sample consisted of naive CD4+ T cells sorted from blood. This sample's subset: CD45RA+ positively selected. CDR3 bases: TGTGCCAGCAGCGCTCGCGGGGCCAACGTCCTGACTTTC. It specifies CASSARGANVLTF. Supplemented by reference TRBV5-6 and TRBJ2-6, the full variable domain reads DAGVTQSPTHLIKTRGQQVTLRCSPKSGHDTVSWYQQALGQGPQFIFQYYEEEERQRGNFPDRFSGHQFPNYSSELNVNALLLGDSALYLCASSARGANVLTFGAGSRLTVL.